Below are 28 T cell receptor beta chains sequenced from a single sample in a study of blood T cell repertoires in COVID-19. Only in-frame clones appear in the TCRdb table, and some are missing; sequencing was by immunoSEQ multiplex PCR. The table lists tens of thousands of clones, approximately 90% of them singletons, with approximately 20% in the top ten. Material: peripheral blood. The origin of the receptors is a woman aged 55-69 years with COVID-19, enrolled during active disease.

The rearrangement uses TRBV29-1 and TRBJ2-1, with D perhaps TRBD2 (6 bases). Trimming took off 4 bases at V and 10 bases at J, with 20 bases between the two ends. CDR3 size: 14 residues. Germline V gene lookup returns CDR1 SQVTM and CDR2 ANQGSEA. DNA of the CDR3: TGCAGCGTTGCACCGGGACTCGGGGGTTGGGAGCAGTTCTTC. Protein sequence: CSVAPGLGGWEQFF.

The chain has TRBV5-4 and TRBJ1-2; D is uncertain. V was pared by 3 bases and J by 2 bases, with 8 bases between. This CDR3 region has 13 residues. Germline V gene sequence: CDR1 SGHNT, CDR2 YYREEE (reference sequence). This CDR3 is CASSSTGNYGYTF. In nucleotides, the CDR3 is TGTGCCAGCAGCTCGACGGGGAACTATGGCTACACCTTC.

The chain couples TRBV5-4 to TRBJ2-2; 12 bases align to TRBD2. This CDR3 has 15 residues. After removal of 6 bases from V and 6 bases from J, the junction contained 6 bases not matched to a gene. CDR1 is SGHNT and CDR2 is YYREEE in the germline V gene (reference sequence). CDR3 in amino acids: CASTPGTSGPGELFF. The CDR3 DNA is TGTGCCAGCACCCCGGGGACTAGCGGGCCCGGGGAGCTGTTTTTT.

This sequence joins TRBV6-5 and TRBJ2-3; 8 nucleotides agree with TRBD2. There are 15 residues in the CDR3. V lost 7 bases, J lost 2 bases, and 8 bases stayed unmatched. Germline V gives CDR1 MNHEY, CDR2 SVGAGI. CDR3 nucleotides: TGTGCCAGCACAGCACTAGCGGACAACACAGATACGCAGTATTTT. Translating it yields CASTALADNTDTQYF.

The V and J genes are TRBV3-1 (or the pseudogene TRBV3-2) and TRBJ1-5; no definite D call. Germline CDR1 and CDR2: LGHDT and YNNKEL (reference sequence). CDR3 length: 14 amino acids. With 2 bases removed from V and 0 bases from J, the gap between germline ends came to 5 bases. The CDR3 DNA reads as TGTGCCAGCAGCCAAAGCTATAGCAATCAGCCCCAGCATTTT. This sequence encodes CASSQSYSNQPQHF.

The gene calls are TRBV5-1 and TRBJ2-3; 9 bases map to TRBD1. Per the germline V gene, CDR1 is SGHRS and CDR2 is YFSETQ. The V and J ends lost 6 bases and 3 bases, in that order; junction bases with no gene match: 5. The CDR3 covers 14 residues. The CDR3 bases are TGCGCCAGCAAAACCGGGACAGGGACAGATACGCAGTATTTT. Protein product: CASKTGTGTDTQYF.

The chain joins TRBV24-1 to TRBJ1-5, with TRBD1 as a possible D gene (6 bases). V was trimmed by 2 bases and J by 2 bases, leaving 9 bases between them. The CDR3 is made up of 15 amino acids. Germline V gene lookup returns CDR1 KGHDR and CDR2 SFDVKD. The CDR3 loop reads CATSDSGDGNQPQHF. The CDR3 nucleotides read TGTGCCACCAGTGATTCAGGGGATGGCAATCAGCCCCAGCATTTT.

V and J are TRBV10-1 and TRBJ2-1; 8 bases match TRBD2. Looked up from germline, CDR1 is WNHNN and CDR2 is SYGVQD (reference sequence). After removal of 10 bases from V and 6 bases from J, the junction contained 11 bases not matched to a gene. The CDR3 spans 14 residues. Here the CDR3 DNA reads TGCGCCACGCAGACTAGCGAGGGGCCCAATGAGCAGTTCTTC. This sequence encodes CATQTSEGPNEQFF.

This chain joins TRBV7-2 and TRBJ2-1; 8 bases line up with TRBD1. The V and J ends lost 3 bases and 3 bases, in that order; junction bases with no gene match: 4. Germline CDR1 is SGHTA and CDR2 is FQGNSA. The CDR3 covers 15 residues. The CDR3 loop is CASSFRQGSYNEQFF. The CDR3 DNA follows: TGTGCCAGCAGCTTTCGACAGGGGAGCTACAATGAGCAGTTCTTC.

V is TRBV19 and J is TRBJ1-5, with 7 bases matching TRBD1. V shed 6 bases, J shed 4 bases, and the junction held 9 bases outside the gene matches. The CDR3 is 15 residues long. CDR1 and CDR2 from the germline V gene are LNHDA and SQIVND (reference sequence). CDR3 region: CASRTRTGPNQPQHF. Here the CDR3 DNA reads TGTGCCAGTAGAACACGGACAGGACCTAATCAGCCCCAGCATTTT.

The chain links TRBV3-1 (or the pseudogene TRBV3-2) to TRBJ2-7; TRBD1 aligns across 11 bases. Germline CDR1 is LGHDT and CDR2 is YNNKEL (reference sequence). The CDR3 runs to 16 residues. The V segment lost 1 base and the J segment 2 bases; nucleotides outside the gene matches: 4. In nucleotides, the CDR3 is TGTGCCAGCAGCCAAGCGGGACAGGGGGATCCCTACGAGCAGTACTTC. Translating it yields CASSQAGQGDPYEQYF.

About this clone: A read error may produce the germline difference seen at one junction end. The genes are TRBV7-7 and TRBJ2-1; D perhaps matches TRBD1 (6 bases). CDR3 length: 16 amino acids. The germline gives CDR1 SSHAT, CDR2 FNYEAQ (reference sequence). The CDR3 nucleotides are TGTGCTAGCAGCCCCACCCCCAGGGGATCCTACAATGAGCAGTTCTTC. This codes for CASSPTPRGSYNEQFF.

This chain connects TRBV23-1 to TRBJ2-7, with 10 bases aligning to TRBD2. TRBV23-1 falls under the ORF class, with uncertain function. The CDR3 is made up of 16 amino acids. The V gene end was trimmed by 3 bases and the J gene end by 4 bases; junction bases not matched to a gene: 9. The CDR3 DNA is TGCGCCAGCAGTCAGTATCTAGCGGGGGTTGGTTACGAGCAGTACTTC. Translation gives CASSQYLAGVGYEQYF.

The rearrangement uses TRBV5-4 and TRBJ2-7; 12 bases fit TRBD2. CDR3 length: 15 amino acids. Losses at the gene ends were 0 bases for V and 7 bases for J; bases not matched to a gene: 5. Germline values: CDR1 SGHNT, CDR2 YYREEE (reference sequence). CDR3 in DNA: TGTGCCAGCAGCTTGGTGACTAGCGGGAGTCGTGAGCAGTACTTC. Protein sequence: CASSLVTSGSREQYF.

The V call is TRBV19, the J call TRBJ1-5, with TRBD1 identical over 7 bases. The V gene end was trimmed by 4 bases and the J gene end by 4 bases; junction bases not matched to a gene: 7. The CDR3 length is 15 residues. Germline V gene sequence: CDR1 LNHDA, CDR2 SQIVND (reference sequence). CDR3 sequence: CASSTLQQGNQPQHF. The CDR3 DNA follows: TGTGCCAGTAGTACCCTCCAACAGGGGAATCAGCCCCAGCATTTT.

V gene TRBV30 combines with J gene TRBJ1-2; 7 nucleotides match TRBD1. Germline CDR1 reads GTSNPN; CDR2 reads SVGIG (reference sequence). The CDR3 is 13 amino acids. The junction had 3 bases not matched to a gene; V was cut back by 3 bases and J by 2 bases. CDR3 amino acids: CAWSAGGNYGYTF. CDR3 coding DNA: TGTGCCTGGAGCGCAGGGGGAAACTATGGCTACACCTTC.

This sequence joins TRBV5-1 and TRBJ2-2, with a tentative D call TRBD1 (6 bases). V lost 4 bases to trimming and J lost 2 bases, with 12 bases between them. The CDR3 runs to 15 residues. Germline values: CDR1 SGHRS, CDR2 YFSETQ. The CDR3 loop reads CASSLGHINTGELFF. CDR3 sequence (DNA): TGCGCCAGCAGCCTGGGACACATTAACACCGGGGAGCTGTTTTTT.

V usage is TRBV27 and J usage is TRBJ2-5, with a possible D match to TRBD2 (5 bases). Trimming pared 6 bases from V and 5 bases from J, leaving 16 bases between. Germline assignment: CDR1 MNHEY and CDR2 SMNVEV (reference sequence). The CDR3 consists of 14 residues. The CDR3 sequence is CASSLQRARETQYF. The CDR3 DNA reads as TGTGCCAGCAGCCTTCAGAGGGCCCGTGAGACCCAGTACTTC.

The chain has TRBV30 and TRBJ1-3; maybe TRBD1 (5 bases). CDR1 GTSNPN and CDR2 SVGIG come from the germline V gene (reference sequence). V shed 2 bases and J shed 1 base, with 15 bases lying between them. The CDR3 is 16 amino acids. The CDR3: CAWSTTVGGSGNTIYF. As DNA, the CDR3 is TGTGCCTGGAGTACTACTGTGGGGGGTTCTGGAAACACCATATATTTT.

The chain combines TRBV10-2 with TRBJ1-5, with D possibly matching TRBD1 (5 bases). The CDR3 has 14 residues. Trimming left V 6 bases short and J 1 base short, with 10 bases between. The V gene's germline CDR1 is WSHSY and CDR2 SAAADI. The CDR3 loop reads CASSPGGSNQPQHF. The DNA for the CDR3 is TGCGCCAGCAGCCCCGGGGGAAGCAATCAGCCCCAGCATTTT.

The chain carries TRBV6-1 and TRBJ1-6; 10 bases line up with TRBD1. The V gene's germline CDR1 is MNHNS and CDR2 SASEGT. V gave up 4 bases and J gave up 7 bases; unmatched junction bases: 10. The CDR3 runs to 17 residues. The CDR3 reads CASSADAGTGENSPLHF. CDR3 in DNA: TGTGCCAGCAGTGCGGATGCCGGGACAGGGGAAAATTCACCCCTCCACTTT.

The chain has TRBV5-1 and TRBJ1-6; 8 nucleotides match TRBD1. Trimming removed 1 base from V and 5 bases from J; junction bases left unmatched: 2. The germline V gene encodes CDR1 SGHRS and CDR2 YFSETQ. This CDR3 contains 15 residues. The CDR3 sequence is CASSLMDRDNSPLHF. CDR3 bases: TGCGCCAGCAGCTTGATGGACAGGGATAATTCACCCCTCCACTTT.

This chain links TRBV19 with TRBJ2-7, with D possibly matching TRBD1 (7 bases). Trimming stripped 5 bases from V and 2 bases from J, with 16 bases between. This CDR3 spans 15 amino acids. The V gene's germline CDR1 is LNHDA and CDR2 SQIVND (reference sequence). CDR3 DNA sequence: TGTGCCAGTAGTCTCAGGGGGGCCAGACCCTACGAGCAGTACTTC. Translation gives CASSLRGARPYEQYF. Supplemented by reference TRBV19 and TRBJ2-7, the full variable domain reads DGGITQSPKYLFRKEGQNVTLSCEQNLNHDAMYWYRQDPGQGLRLIYYSQIVNDFQKGDIAEGYSVSREKKESFPLTVTSAQKNPTAFYLCASSLRGARPYEQYFGPGTRLTVT.

The gene calls are TRBV15 and TRBJ1-5; TRBD1 matches at 11 bases. Per the germline V gene, CDR1 is LNHNV and CDR2 is YYDKDF (reference sequence). Trimming at V came to 6 bases and at J to 3 bases, leaving 7 bases not matched to a gene. The CDR3 is 16 amino acids. As DNA, the CDR3 is TGTGCCACCAGGGGACGGGACAGGGGGAACAATCAGCCCCAGCATTTT. Amino acids: CATRGRDRGNNQPQHF.

The V and J genes are TRBV6-2 or TRBV6-3 and TRBJ2-3; 11 bases agree with TRBD2. Per the germline V gene, CDR1 is MNHEY and CDR2 is SVGEGT. The CDR3 totals 19 residues. V shed 2 bases, J shed 1 base, and the junction held 11 bases outside the gene matches. Written as DNA, the CDR3 is TGTGCCAGCAGTTACCCTACTAGCGGGAGTAATCGGGGCACAGATACGCAGTATTTT. Translated: CASSYPTSGSNRGTDTQYF.

The chain uses TRBV5-1 and TRBJ2-7; 8 bases map to TRBD2. This CDR3 has 14 amino acids. With V trimmed by 0 bases and J by 7 bases, 6 bases remained unmatched. Germline loops: CDR1 SGHRS, CDR2 YFSETQ. In DNA form, the CDR3 reads TGCGCCAGCAGCTTGGACGGGAGGGCCGGAGAGCAGTACTTC. Its protein is CASSLDGRAGEQYF.

The rearrangement joins TRBV7-9 to TRBJ2-7; 7 positions agree with TRBD1. CDR1 is SEHNR and CDR2 is FQNEAQ in the germline V gene (reference sequence). CDR3 length equals 14 residues. The V gene end was trimmed by 5 bases and the J gene end by 3 bases; junction bases not matched to a gene: 7. The CDR3 here is CASSLTTGSYEQYF. The CDR3 DNA reads TGTGCCAGCAGCCTTACGACAGGGAGCTACGAGCAGTACTTC.

The V and J genes are TRBV6-2 or TRBV6-3 and TRBJ2-2; 12 nucleotides agree with TRBD2. V lost 2 bases to trimming and J lost 1 base; unmatched junction nucleotides: 5. The CDR3 extends over 18 amino acids. Germline lookup yields CDR1 MNHEY and CDR2 SVGEGT. This CDR3 reads CASSYHGLAGLNTGELFF. The CDR3 nucleotides are TGTGCCAGCAGTTACCACGGACTAGCGGGATTGAACACCGGGGAGCTGTTTTTT.